The 21 T cell receptor beta chains listed next were all sequenced from one sample in a study of cytomegalovirus exposure and HLA in healthy donors. PCR was performed using 60 Vbeta and 13 Jbeta primers. Clones were sequenced by immunoSEQ multiplex PCR, and TCRdb holds only the in-frame ones, with some missing. The sample lists approximately 160,000 clones, about 75% occurring once. Specimen: PBMCs. Source of these receptors: a man between 18 and 35 years old in good health and CMV-seronegative.

The chain is built from TRBV6-1 and TRBJ2-2, with a weak D call TRBD1 (6 bases). V dropped 4 bases and J dropped 3 bases, with 12 bases sitting between them. The CDR3 extends over 15 amino acids. The germline CDR1 and CDR2 sequences are MNHNS and SASEGT. CDR3 in amino acids: CASSARQADTGELFF. The DNA for the CDR3 is TGTGCCAGCAGTGCGCGACAGGCGGACACCGGGGAGCTGTTTTTT.

The gene calls are TRBV28 and TRBJ2-3; D is undetermined. Trimming took 3 bases from V and 1 from J, leaving 14 bases between them. Per the germline V gene, CDR1 is MDHEN and CDR2 is SYDVKM. CDR3 length equals 16 residues. DNA of the CDR3: TGTGCCAGCAGTTTTAAGAGGCAGAGACGCACAGATACGCAGTATTTT. Amino acid sequence: CASSFKRQRRTDTQYF.

The J gene is TRBJ2-7, the V gene TRBV30; 8 nucleotides line up with TRBD1. Germline lookup yields CDR1 GTSNPN and CDR2 SVGIG (reference sequence). The J segment lost 2 bases and the V segment lost 5 bases, leaving 5 bases of the junction unmatched. The CDR3 loop spans 13 amino acids. CDR3 DNA: TGTGCCTGGTTGGACAGGGCGACCTACGAGCAGTACTTC. Amino acid sequence: CAWLDRATYEQYF.

This clone occurred a few times. One base away lies a much larger clone, so this may be a sequencing read error. The gene calls are TRBV4-1 and TRBJ2-6; D unclear. The V end was cut by 0 bases, the J end by 0 bases, with 6 bases between. This CDR3 spans 16 amino acids. The germline CDR1 and CDR2 sequences are MGHRA and YSYEKL. CDR3 loop: CASSQDYSSGANVLTF. As DNA, the CDR3 is TGCGCCAGCAGCCAAGATTACAGCTCTGGGGCCAACGTCCTGACTTTC.

The count of this clone is one. This chain joins TRBV6-1 and TRBJ1-1; perhaps TRBD1 as D (6 bases). The CDR3 has 15 residues. Germline V CDR1 and CDR2: MNHNS, SASEGT. Trimming stripped 2 bases from V and 6 bases from J, with 16 bases between. CDR3 region: CASSEWKGGGPEAFF. CDR3 bases: TGTGCCAGCAGTGAATGGAAGGGCGGGGGCCCTGAAGCTTTCTTT.

This clone was detected a few times. This chain uses TRBV27 with TRBJ2-5; tentative D call: TRBD2 (6 bases). The CDR3 extends over 17 amino acids. The V gene's germline CDR1 is MNHEY and CDR2 SMNVEV (reference sequence). V dropped 7 bases and J dropped 5 bases, with 26 bases sitting between them. CDR3 protein: CASTSTGGGGPGETQYF. In DNA, the CDR3 is TGTGCCAGCACCTCAACCGGGGGTGGAGGGCCTGGGGAGACCCAGTACTTC.

The J gene is TRBJ2-1, the V gene TRBV7-9; 8 nucleotides agree with TRBD2. V trimming: 0 bases; J trimming: 15 bases; junction bases outside the gene matches: 4. There are 12 residues in the CDR3. Germline V gives CDR1 SEHNR, CDR2 FQNEAQ (reference sequence). CDR3 in amino acids: CASSLALAVMFF. The CDR3 bases are TGTGCCAGCAGCTTAGCACTAGCGGTTATGTTCTTC.

The chain is built from TRBV5-6 and TRBJ2-1; D possibly corresponds to TRBD1 (6 bases). The germline CDR1 and CDR2 sequences are SGHDT and YYEEEE. V dropped 6 bases and J dropped 3 bases, with 10 bases sitting between them. The CDR3 is 13 amino acids. Here the CDR3 DNA reads TGTGCCAGCAACAGGGACGGCTACAATGAGCAGTTCTTC. This sequence encodes CASNRDGYNEQFF.

This clone has more than one count but fewer than ten. The chain uses TRBV18 and TRBJ2-7; D gene ambiguous. The germline V gene encodes CDR1 KGHSH and CDR2 LQKENI. There are 12 residues in the CDR3. V was trimmed by 2 bases and J by 5 bases, leaving 7 bases between them. Written as DNA, the CDR3 is TGTGCCAGCTCACCAGCAGGTCACGAGCAGTACTTC. Translation gives CASSPAGHEQYF.

The genes are TRBV5-4 and TRBJ1-6, with 7 nucleotides matching TRBD1. J lost 10 bases, V lost 0 bases, and 10 bases had no gene match. The CDR3 consists of 16 residues. Germline V gene data show CDR1 as SGHNT and CDR2 as YYREEE (reference sequence). CDR3 sequence reads: CASSLDRWTGSSPLHF. As DNA, the CDR3 is TGTGCCAGCAGCTTGGATCGATGGACAGGATCCTCACCCCTCCACTTT.

The chain uses TRBV11-2 and TRBJ1-6; D perhaps matches TRBD1 (6 bases). V lost 4 bases, J lost 12 bases, and 16 bases lay in between. The CDR3 totals 14 residues. CDR1 SGHAT and CDR2 FQNNGV come from the germline V gene. In nucleotides, the CDR3 is TGTGCCAGCAGCTCCAGACAGGATGGGGGACCCCTCCACTTT. Encoded protein: CASSSRQDGGPLHF.

This chain uses TRBV6-5 with TRBJ2-7; 7 bases are shared with TRBD1. Losses at the gene ends were 6 bases for V and 0 bases for J; bases not matched to a gene: 5. The CDR3 loop spans 14 amino acids. Germline values: CDR1 MNHEY, CDR2 SVGAGI. The DNA for the CDR3 is TGTGCCAGCAGCCCGGGACAGAGCTCCTACGAGCAGTACTTC. Its protein product is CASSPGQSSYEQYF.

The chain combines TRBV2 with TRBJ2-2; D might be TRBD2 (5 bases). CDR1 is SNHLY and CDR2 is FYNNEI in the germline V gene. V shed 6 bases and J shed 9 bases, with 14 bases lying between them. This CDR3 is 13 amino acids long. CDR3 region: CASSPALARELFF. DNA for the CDR3: TGTGCCAGCAGCCCGGCGCTAGCAAGGGAGCTGTTTTTT.

The chain employs TRBV7-2 and TRBJ2-3; TRBD2 might be the D (7 bases). This CDR3 region has 18 residues. Germline-derived CDR1 and CDR2 are SGHTA and FQGNSA. V lost 5 bases, J lost 2 bases, and 23 bases lay in between. The chain's CDR3 is CASSLLPPGGETTDTQYF. The CDR3 region has the DNA TGTGCCAGCAGCCTGCTCCCCCCGGGGGGCGAAACCACAGATACGCAGTATTTT.

This clone was seen more than once but under ten times. V usage is TRBV6-5 and J usage is TRBJ2-3, with 11 bases lining up with TRBD2. Per germline, CDR1 MNHEY and CDR2 SVGAGI. V trimming: 5 bases; J trimming: 5 bases; junction bases outside the gene matches: 3. The CDR3 is 14 residues long. The CDR3 nucleotides are TGTGCCAGCAGTCGGCTAGCGGGAGGAGATACGCAGTATTTT. The encoded protein is CASSRLAGGDTQYF.

The V and J genes are TRBV4-3 and TRBJ1-1; a weak D match, TRBD1 (5 bases). CDR1 and CDR2 from the germline V gene are LGHNA and YSLEER. Trimming pared 3 bases from V and 0 bases from J, leaving 11 bases between. The CDR3 runs 15 residues. This CDR3 is CASSQEGLMNTEAFF. CDR3 bases: TGCGCCAGCAGCCAGGAGGGGTTAATGAACACTGAAGCTTTCTTT.

This chain connects TRBV7-6 to TRBJ1-5; D is uncertain. Germline V CDR1 and CDR2: SGHVS, FNYEAQ. V was shortened by 1 base and J by 7 bases, with 11 bases between the two germline ends. The CDR3 is made up of 14 amino acids. CDR3 in amino acids: CASSLEGGKQPQHF. The CDR3 DNA is TGTGCCAGCAGCTTAGAGGGAGGGAAACAGCCCCAGCATTTT.

J is TRBJ2-1 and V is TRBV28; 9 nucleotides align to TRBD1. From germline, CDR1 is MDHEN and CDR2 SYDVKM. The junction had 8 bases not matched to a gene; V was cut back by 5 bases and J by 9 bases. This CDR3 comprises 14 residues. The CDR3 DNA reads TGTGCCAGCAGTCCCTGGGACAGGGCGAGTGAGCAGTTCTTC. It translates to CASSPWDRASEQFF.

The gene calls are TRBV6-5 and TRBJ1-1; weak D call: TRBD1 (6 bases). This CDR3 contains 15 residues. CDR1 MNHEY and CDR2 SVGAGI come from the germline V gene. The V end lost 2 bases, the J end lost 1 base, and 11 bases lay between the germline ends. The chain's CDR3 is CASSYQGRGNTEAFF. Here the CDR3 DNA reads TGTGCCAGCAGTTACCAGGGGAGGGGGAACACTGAAGCTTTCTTT.

The rearrangement uses TRBV4-1 and TRBJ2-3; 9 bases are shared with TRBD2. The CDR3 extends over 17 amino acids. With V trimmed by 2 bases and J by 3 bases, 9 bases remained unmatched. The germline CDR1 and CDR2 sequences are MGHRA and YSYEKL. The CDR3 region has the DNA TGCGCCAGCAGCCAAAGCGGACTAGCGTTACAGACAGATACGCAGTATTTT. Translating it yields CASSQSGLALQTDTQYF.

The chain has TRBV4-3 and TRBJ1-6; 8 bases align to TRBD1. Trimming cost V 2 bases and J 10 bases; bases outside gene matches: 7. The CDR3 is 15 residues long. Germline V gene data show CDR1 as LGHNA and CDR2 as YSLEER. CDR3 sequence reads: CASSQWDRRDSPLHF. The CDR3 region has the DNA TGCGCCAGCAGCCAATGGGACAGGAGGGACTCACCCCTCCACTTT.